This entry features one T cell receptor (beta chain) sequence. Its matching antigen is unknown. The data were taken from a study of T cells in localized non-small cell lung cancer. Study-wide results and limits: A single tumor region was sequenced, leaving heterogeneity possible.

Adjacent lung, free of atypia, was sampled at least 2 cm from the tumor margin. Data came from immunoSEQ multiplex PCR; TCRdb stores just in-frame clones and leaves some out. The sample yields 1,500 to 2,000 clones, roughly 30% seen once. Germline assignment: CDR1 SGHRS and CDR2 YFSETQ. V lost 7 bases and J lost 2, with 17 bases in between. The CDR3 extends over 15 amino acids. The clonotype was recovered from a male donor older than 55 with stage II squamous cell lung carcinoma. The sample was normal lung tissue next to the tumor, taken before any cancer treatment. This chain uses TRBV5-1 with TRBJ2-3; D possibly corresponds to TRBD1 (6 bases). The CDR3 loop is CASQAQGFFTDTQYF. In DNA, the CDR3 is TGCGCCAGCCAAGCACAGGGTTTCTTCACAGATACGCAGTATTTT.